This T cell receptor beta chain was found in a study of OX40 agonist ivuxolimab in advanced cancers. Background on the study: Participants could have had prior anti-PD-1, anti-PD-L1 or anti-CTLA-4 therapy, and around 43% had some.

Measured with immunoSEQ multiplex PCR; TCRdb has only the in-frame clones, and not every one. In the table there are 75,000 to 95,000 clones, 85% to 95% of which are singletons. Germline CDR1 is SEHNR and CDR2 is FQNEAQ (reference sequence). V dropped 7 bases and J dropped 3 bases, with 18 bases sitting between them. There are 15 residues in the CDR3. The chain links TRBV7-9 to TRBJ1-1, with D perhaps TRBD1 (5 bases). This receptor was obtained from an adult with an advanced solid tumor such as melanoma, head and neck, liver or kidney cancer. This sample comprised CD4+ or CD8+ T cells sorted from blood, obtained in a trial of the OX40 agonist ivuxolimab. The DNA for the CDR3 is TGTGCCAGCATCCCACCAGGGTTAGGGTACACTGAAGCTTTCTTT. Translating it yields CASIPPGLGYTEAFF. The full variable domain, its missing parts supplied by reference TRBV7-9 and TRBJ1-1, is DTGVSQNPRHKITKRGQNVTFRCDPISEHNRLYWYRQTLGQGPEFLTYFQNEAQLEKSRLLSDRFSAERPKGSFSTLEIQRTEQGDSAMYLCASIPPGLGYTEAFFGQGTRLTVV.